This T cell receptor (beta chain) comes out of a study of T-cell memory formation after mild COVID-19. Study results and limitations: Memory sampled before infection contained some responding clones, suggesting cross-reactive memory joined. CD4/CD8 balance characterized clones contracting day 15 to 85, and CD4+ skew characterized later expanders.

As regards this clonotype: As yet, its antigen is unknown.

Germline V gene data show CDR1 as MNHEY and CDR2 as SVGEGT. The V gene end was trimmed by 8 bases and the J gene end by 3 bases; junction bases not matched to a gene: 7. This CDR3 region has 14 residues. The TCR alpha and TCR beta cDNA libraries, bearing sample barcodes and UMIs, were generated by 5'RACE using constant-segment primers. TCRdb called the 5' RACE reads again in MiXCR, with one record for every CDR3 protein. The repertoire holds about 400,000 distinct CDR3 sequences, with roughly 15% as singletons. The sample was PBMCs or a T cell subset sorted from them (not recorded which). The chain carries TRBV6-2 or TRBV6-3 and TRBJ2-1; 7 bases fit TRBD2. This TCR was sampled from a man younger than 35 who had mild COVID-19 (a few samples of this study predate the infection). Cell type and time point are not known. The CDR3, as DNA: TGTGCCAGCGGGGGGGGGTTAGGCTACAATGAGCAGTTCTTC. Translation: CASGGGLGYNEQFF.